Listed below are T cell receptor beta chains from one sample, sequenced in a study of response to subunit inactivated influenza vaccine. MiXCR, applied by TCRdb to the RT-PCR reads, yields one record per CDR3 protein. The sample holds roughly 700,000 distinct CDR3 sequences, approximately 14% seen once. The material sequenced was PBMCs from blood, taken roughly 13 days after vaccination. Receptor source: a man aged 50-60 years who received an inactivated influenza vaccine. The CDR3 runs from the conserved cysteine through the conserved F or W. The order of the fields is D gene, clone size, J gene, V gene, CDR3 protein, CDR3 DNA. D genes are given only for firm matches. Clone size is shown for a subset of rows, as once, few, many or a class of expanded clone.

NA | few | TRBJ2-1 | TRBV7-8 | CASSPPDRSVNEQFF | TGTGCCAGCAGCCCCCCAGACAGGAGCGTCAATGAGCAGTTCTTC
NA | few | TRBJ1-1 | TRBV29-1 | CSVEDVKGREAFF | TGCAGCGTTGAGGATGTTAAGGGACGAGAAGCTTTCTTT
TRBD1 | many | TRBJ1-1 | TRBV12-3/TRBV12-4 | CASSPFTGADTEAFF | TGTGCCAGCAGCCCATTCACAGGGGCGGACACTGAAGCTTTCTTT
TRBD1 | NA | TRBJ2-2 | TRBV20-1 | CSANAQGSGELFF | TGCAGTGCCAACGCACAGGGGAGCGGGGAGCTGTTTTTT
NA | many | TRBJ1-2 | TRBV30 | CAWSVWGVDGYTF | TGTGCCTGGAGTGTATGGGGTGTCGACGGCTACACCTTC
TRBD1 | NA | TRBJ2-5 | TRBV5-1 | CAISLGQGYLETQYF | TGCGCCATCAGCCTGGGACAGGGCTATTTGGAGACCCAGTACTTC
NA | NA | TRBJ2-1 | TRBV20-1 | CSATRGANEQFF | TGCAGTGCCACTCGGGGCGCCAATGAGCAGTTCTTC
NA | few | TRBJ2-5 | TRBV7-6 | CASSLEAGRTQYF | TGTGCCAGCAGCTTAGAGGCAGGGCGGACCCAGTACTTC
NA | NA | TRBJ1-2 | TRBV7-9 | CASSLDPPTGYGYTF | TGTGCCAGCAGCTTAGATCCCCCAACAGGATATGGCTACACCTTC
TRBD2 | many | TRBJ2-1 | TRBV7-3 | CASSLTPGGGYNEQFF | TGTGCCAGCAGCTTAACCCCGGGAGGGGGGTACAATGAGCAGTTCTTC
NA | few | TRBJ2-7 | TRBV3-1 | CASSLQRQSYEQYF | TGTGCCAGCAGCCTTCAGCGGCAGTCCTACGAGCAGTACTTC
TRBD2 | NA | TRBJ2-2 | TRBV4-3 | CASSRKREAYTGELFF | TGCGCCAGCAGCAGAAAGCGGGAGGCCTACACCGGGGAGCTGTTTTTT
TRBD2 | NA | TRBJ2-7 | TRBV7-8 | CASSPLWEGRYEQYF | TGTGCCAGCAGCCCCCTATGGGAGGGCCGGTACGAGCAGTACTTC
NA | few | TRBJ2-1 | TRBV6-1 | CASRTVAPRGNEQFF | TGTGCCAGCAGGACGGTAGCCCCGAGGGGGAATGAGCAGTTCTTC
NA | many | TRBJ2-4 | TRBV20-1 | CSAQDSRDIQYF | TGCAGTGCTCAGGATAGCCGAGACATTCAGTACTTC
TRBD1 | NA | TRBJ1-2 | TRBV29-1 | CSVNRQGGDGYTF | TGCAGCGTCAACCGACAGGGGGGGGATGGCTACACCTTC
NA | NA | TRBJ2-5 | TRBV6-2/TRBV6-3 | CASSHPGFQYF | TGTGCCAGCAGCCACCCTGGATTTCAGTACTTC
NA | many | TRBJ2-7 | TRBV6-1 | CASSEAPGQAEQYF | TGTGCCAGCAGTGAAGCGCCGGGGCAGGCTGAGCAGTACTTC
NA | many | TRBJ2-7 | TRBV29-1 | CSVYGLDYEQYF | TGCAGCGTTTACGGCCTCGACTACGAGCAGTACTTC
NA | NA | TRBJ2-1 | TRBV24-1 | CATSDLTSNEQFF | TGTGCCACCAGTGACCTCACTAGTAATGAGCAGTTCTTC
NA | NA | TRBJ1-5 | TRBV9 | CASSTGRDQPQHF | TGTGCCAGCAGCACGGGACGAGATCAGCCCCAGCATTTT
NA | many | TRBJ1-2 | TRBV5-1 | CASSLGRGYGYTF | TGCGCCAGCAGCTTGGGCAGGGGCTATGGCTACACCTTC
TRBD2 | many | TRBJ2-7 | TRBV29-1 | CSALGGGYEQYF | TGCAGCGCTCTGGGCGGGGGCTACGAGCAGTACTTC
NA | NA | TRBJ2-1 | TRBV7-2 | CASSSYYNEQFF | TGTGCCAGCAGCTCCTACTACAATGAGCAGTTCTTC
NA | NA | TRBJ1-6 | TRBV6-2/TRBV6-3 | CASSYSSTGLNSPLHF | TGTGCCAGCAGTTACTCGAGCACAGGACTTAATTCACCCCTCCACTTT
TRBD1 | NA | TRBJ2-2 | TRBV20-1 | CSAFRTGLAGELFF | TGCAGTGCCTTCCGGACAGGGCTGGCCGGGGAGCTGTTTTTT
NA | NA | TRBJ2-5 | TRBV25-1 | CASQQETQYF | TGTGCCAGCCAGCAAGAGACCCAGTACTTC
NA | few | TRBJ2-7 | TRBV29-1 | CSVETGNAYEQYF | TGCAGCGTGGAGACAGGAAACGCCTACGAGCAGTACTTC
TRBD2 | once | TRBJ2-5 | TRBV4-2 | CASSQSSTSGGETQYF | TGTGCCAGCAGCCAAAGTTCTACTAGCGGGGGAGAGACCCAGTACTTC
TRBD2 | many | TRBJ2-3 | TRBV9 | CASSPRPGGGTDTQYF | TGTGCCAGCAGCCCTCGCCCCGGGGGGGGCACAGATACGCAGTATTTT
NA | many | TRBJ1-5 | TRBV12-3/TRBV12-4 | CASSSQGVGNQPQHF | TGTGCCAGCAGCTCCCAAGGGGTTGGCAATCAGCCCCAGCATTTT
TRBD1 | NA | TRBJ2-1 | TRBV5-1 | CASSSNGQGLYNEQFF | TGCGCCAGCAGCTCGAATGGACAGGGCTTGTACAATGAGCAGTTCTTC
NA | few | TRBJ2-1 | TRBV7-9 | CASSPPLRELHNEQFF | TGTGCCAGCAGCCCCCCTTTACGGGAGTTACACAATGAGCAGTTCTTC
NA | few | TRBJ2-1 | TRBV6-2/TRBV6-3 | CASTLETAPYNEQFF | TGTGCCAGCACTTTGGAGACGGCGCCTTACAATGAGCAGTTCTTC
NA | NA | TRBJ2-4 | TRBV7-2 | CASSLGLGRRGKNIQYF | TGTGCCAGCAGCTTAGGGCTTGGACGGAGGGGCAAAAACATTCAGTACTTC
NA | NA | TRBJ2-7 | TRBV27 | CASSLNAGEQYF | TGTGCCAGCAGTTTAAATGCGGGGGAGCAGTACTTC
NA | few | TRBJ2-4 | TRBV5-1 | CASSLEQAKNIQYF | TGCGCCAGCAGCTTGGAACAAGCCAAAAACATTCAGTACTTC
NA | few | TRBJ2-7 | TRBV12-3/TRBV12-4 | CASSQLSAEQYF | TGTGCCAGCAGTCAGCTCTCGGCCGAGCAGTACTTC
TRBD1 | few | TRBJ1-2 | TRBV3-1 | CASSQPGQGNYGYTF | TGTGCCAGCAGCCAACCGGGACAGGGGAACTATGGCTACACCTTC
TRBD1 | NA | TRBJ2-7 | TRBV5-5 | CASSFNLRDSYEQYF | TGTGCCAGCAGCTTTAACCTCCGGGACAGCTACGAGCAGTACTTC
TRBD1 | NA | TRBJ1-3 | TRBV20-1 | CSARAGTGYGNTIYF | TGCAGTGCCCGGGCCGGGACAGGGTATGGAAACACCATATATTTT